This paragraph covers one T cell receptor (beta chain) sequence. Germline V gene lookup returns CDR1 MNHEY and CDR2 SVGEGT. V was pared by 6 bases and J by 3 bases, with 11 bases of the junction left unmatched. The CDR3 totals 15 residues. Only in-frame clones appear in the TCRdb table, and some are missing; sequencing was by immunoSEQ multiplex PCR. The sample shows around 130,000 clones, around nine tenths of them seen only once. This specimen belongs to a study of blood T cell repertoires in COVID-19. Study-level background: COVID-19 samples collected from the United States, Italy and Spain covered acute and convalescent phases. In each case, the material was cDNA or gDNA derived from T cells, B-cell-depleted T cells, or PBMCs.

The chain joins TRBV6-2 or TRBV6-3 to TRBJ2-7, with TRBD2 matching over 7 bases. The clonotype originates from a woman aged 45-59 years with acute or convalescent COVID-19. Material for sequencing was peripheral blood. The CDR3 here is CASSPYRAGVYEQYF. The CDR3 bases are TGTGCCAGCAGCCCTTACCGGGCGGGGGTCTACGAGCAGTACTTC.